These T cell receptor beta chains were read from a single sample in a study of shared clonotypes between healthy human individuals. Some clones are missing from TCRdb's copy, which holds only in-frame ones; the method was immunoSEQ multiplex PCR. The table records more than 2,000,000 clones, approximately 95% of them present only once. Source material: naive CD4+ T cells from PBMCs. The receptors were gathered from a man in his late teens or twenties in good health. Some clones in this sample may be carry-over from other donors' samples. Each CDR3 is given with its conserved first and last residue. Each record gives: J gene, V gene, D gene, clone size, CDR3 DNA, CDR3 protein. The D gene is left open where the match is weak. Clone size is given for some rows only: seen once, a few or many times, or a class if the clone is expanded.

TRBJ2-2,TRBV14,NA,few,TGTGCCAGCAGCCAAAGTAGAACCGGGGAGCTGTTTTTT,CASSQSRTGELFF
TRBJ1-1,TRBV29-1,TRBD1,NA,TGCAGCGTTGAGGGACAGGCGAACACTGAAGCTTTCTTT,CSVEGQANTEAFF
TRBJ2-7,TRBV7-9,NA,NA,TGTGCCAGCAGCTTAAGTGGAGGCTCCTACGAGCAGTACTTC,CASSLSGGSYEQYF
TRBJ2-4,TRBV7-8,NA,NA,TGTGCCAGCAGCGTGCAGGGTGGAGGAAACATTCAGTACTTC,CASSVQGGGNIQYF
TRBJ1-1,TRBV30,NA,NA,TGTGCCGGCTTCAGTGGGGGACTCACTGAAGCTTTCTTT,CAGFSGGLTEAFF
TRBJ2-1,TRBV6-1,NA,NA,TGTGCCAGCCGAACGGCGGGGAGCTACAATGAGCAGTTCTTC,CASRTAGSYNEQFF
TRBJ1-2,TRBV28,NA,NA,TGTGCCAGCAGGATAGGGAGCTATGGCTACACCTTC,CASRIGSYGYTF
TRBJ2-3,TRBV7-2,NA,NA,TGTGCCAGCAGCTTAGTTAGAAGCACAGATACGCAGTATTTT,CASSLVRSTDTQYF
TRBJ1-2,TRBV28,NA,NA,TGTGCCAGCAGTCCGTTCCGCGGCTATGGCTACACCTTC,CASSPFRGYGYTF
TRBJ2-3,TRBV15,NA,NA,TGTGCCACCAGCAGAGATCAAAGGGGCGGAGGCACAGATACGCAGTATTTT,CATSRDQRGGGTDTQYF
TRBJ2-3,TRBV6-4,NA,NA,TGTGCCAGCAGTGACTGGTTGGGGAAAAGGGCGGCGCAGTATTTT,CASSDWLGKRAAQYF
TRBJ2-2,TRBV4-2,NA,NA,TGTGCCAGCAGCCAGGCAGGGGTTGGCACCGGGGAGCTGTTTTTT,CASSQAGVGTGELFF
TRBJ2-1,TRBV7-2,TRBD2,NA,TGTGCCAGCAGCACAGGGACTAGCATTCAGGGTGAGCAGTTCTTC,CASSTGTSIQGEQFF
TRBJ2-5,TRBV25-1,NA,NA,TGTGCCAGCAGTGGAACAACCACAGGGCCCCAAGAGACCCAGTACTTC,CASSGTTTGPQETQYF
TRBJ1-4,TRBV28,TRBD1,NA,TGTGCCAGCAGTAATTTGGGGGACAGGGAGAGGGAAAAACTGTTTTTT,CASSNLGDREREKLFF
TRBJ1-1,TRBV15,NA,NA,TGTGCCACCAGCAGAGATACGGGTGTCTTATGGCAGTTAGAAGCTTTCTTT,CATSRDTGVLWQLEAFF
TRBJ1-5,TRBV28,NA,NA,TGTGCCAGCACCTCGGGGGTACAGCCCCAGCATTTT,CASTSGVQPQHF
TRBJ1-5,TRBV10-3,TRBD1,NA,TGTGCCATCAGTGATTCAAACTTAGGGACAGGGGGCAATCAGCCCCAGCATTTT,CAISDSNLGTGGNQPQHF
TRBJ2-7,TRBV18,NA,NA,TGTGCCAGCTCACCTCGAGACTCCTACGAGCAGTACTTC,CASSPRDSYEQYF
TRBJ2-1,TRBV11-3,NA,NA,TGTGCCAGCAGCTCAAGTCACGGGGTCGGAGGGGGATCTGAGCAGTTCTTC,CASSSSHGVGGGSEQFF
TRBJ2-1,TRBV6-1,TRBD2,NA,TGTGCCAGCAGTTTGACTAGCGGGGATTACAATGAGCAGTTCTTC,CASSLTSGDYNEQFF
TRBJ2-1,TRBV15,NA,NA,TGTGCCACCAGAGGAGGAGGGGTTCGCAATGAGCAGTTCTTC,CATRGGGVRNEQFF
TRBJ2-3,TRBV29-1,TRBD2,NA,TGCAGCGTGACTAGCGGGGCTAGCACAGATACGCAGTATTTT,CSVTSGASTDTQYF
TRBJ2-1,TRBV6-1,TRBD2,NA,TGTGCCAGCAGTGCTCGACTAGCGGGAGGCCCGTTTCGCTCCTACAATGAGCAGTTCTTC,CASSARLAGGPFRSYNEQFF
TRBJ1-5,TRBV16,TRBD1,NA,TGTGCCAGCAGCCAATCGGGACAGGGCAATCAGCCCCAGCATTTT,CASSQSGQGNQPQHF
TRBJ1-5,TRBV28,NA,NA,TGTGCCAGCAGTCAAGGGGCCTCCTATGTTGGGGCCAATCAGCCCCAGCATTTT,CASSQGASYVGANQPQHF
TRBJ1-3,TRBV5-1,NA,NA,TGCGCCAGCAGCTTGGGGCCCGGCCGGCCTGAGACTGGAAACACCATATATTTT,CASSLGPGRPETGNTIYF
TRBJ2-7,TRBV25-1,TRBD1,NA,TGTGCCAGCAGTGGGCCTGAGCAGGGGGCCTACGAGCAGTACTTC,CASSGPEQGAYEQYF
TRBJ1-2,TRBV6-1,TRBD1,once,TGTGCCAGCAGACAGACAGGGAGTAATGGCTACACCTTC,CASRQTGSNGYTF
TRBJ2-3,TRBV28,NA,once,TGTGCCACCCACGGCACGACTATCCGGGATACGCAGTATTTT,CATHGTTIRDTQYF
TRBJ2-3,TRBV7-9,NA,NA,TGTGCCAGCAGCCCTAGTTTGCGGGACCCGCCAGATACGCAGTATTTT,CASSPSLRDPPDTQYF
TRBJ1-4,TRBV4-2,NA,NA,TGTGCCAGCAGCCAAGGGGGCAGGGTAGGGGAAAAACTGTTTTTT,CASSQGGRVGEKLFF
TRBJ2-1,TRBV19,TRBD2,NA,TGTGCCAGTAGTTTCCCCGGGACTAGTTCCCACAATGAGCAGTTCTTC,CASSFPGTSSHNEQFF
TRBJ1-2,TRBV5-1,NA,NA,TGCGCCAGCAGCTTGGGGCTCGTTAACTATGGCTACACCTTC,CASSLGLVNYGYTF
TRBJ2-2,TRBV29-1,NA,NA,TGCAGCGGGACCAGGGATACCGGGGAGCTGTTTTTT,CSGTRDTGELFF
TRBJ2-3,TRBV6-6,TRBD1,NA,TGTGCCAGCAACCAGGGGGCCACAGATACGCAGTATTTT,CASNQGATDTQYF
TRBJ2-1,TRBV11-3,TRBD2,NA,TGTGCCAGCAGCTTAGTGGCTAGCGGGAGGCACCCCAATGAGCAGTTCTTC,CASSLVASGRHPNEQFF
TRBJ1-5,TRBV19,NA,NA,TGTGCCAGTAGTATTGCGGCAGGACCCAATCAGCCCCAGCATTTT,CASSIAAGPNQPQHF
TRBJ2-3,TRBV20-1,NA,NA,TGCAGTGCTCAACCCGGGACGCAGTATTTT,CSAQPGTQYF
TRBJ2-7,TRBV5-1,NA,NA,TGCGCCAGCAGCTTGGCGCTAGCGAGTTTCTACGAGCAGTACTTC,CASSLALASFYEQYF
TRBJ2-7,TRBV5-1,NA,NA,TGCGCCAGCAGCACCAGACAGCGACCCTACGAGCAGTACTTC,CASSTRQRPYEQYF
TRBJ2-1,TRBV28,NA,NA,TGTGCCAGGCCCACCCCAGGGGGGTTTGGTGAGCAGTTCTTC,CARPTPGGFGEQFF
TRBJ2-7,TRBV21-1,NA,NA,TGTGCCAGCAGCACCACGGTCGGGGTCGGCGAGCAGTACTTC,CASSTTVGVGEQYF
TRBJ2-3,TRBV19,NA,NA,TGTGCCAGTAGTTACTTACGGAGCACAGATACGCAGTATTTT,CASSYLRSTDTQYF
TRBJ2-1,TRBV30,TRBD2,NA,TGTGCCTGGAGTTGGACTAGCGGGACGCGCTCCTACAATGAGCAGTTCTTC,CAWSWTSGTRSYNEQFF
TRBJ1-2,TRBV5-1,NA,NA,TGCGCCAGCAGCTTGGGGCGGGATGGCTACACCTTC,CASSLGRDGYTF
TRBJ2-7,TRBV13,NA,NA,TGTGCCAGCAGCCTCCACAGGGATACCTACGAGCAGTACTTC,CASSLHRDTYEQYF
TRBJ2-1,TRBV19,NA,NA,TGTGCCAGTAGTATTGAAGGGTACAATGAGCAGTTCTTC,CASSIEGYNEQFF
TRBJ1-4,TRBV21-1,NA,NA,TGTGCCAGCAGCAAAGGTAGGGGCCCCTTTAATGAAAAACTGTTTTTT,CASSKGRGPFNEKLFF
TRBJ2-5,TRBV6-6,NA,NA,TGTGCCAGCAGTTACTCGGGTTTTGCGGGACAAGAGACCCAGTACTTC,CASSYSGFAGQETQYF
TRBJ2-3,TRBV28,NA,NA,TGTGCCAGCAGCCTTTTACAGGGTTACACAGATACGCAGTATTTT,CASSLLQGYTDTQYF
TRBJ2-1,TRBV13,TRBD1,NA,TGTGCCAGCAGTCCGAGACAGGGAGCCACCTACAATGAGCAGTTCTTC,CASSPRQGATYNEQFF
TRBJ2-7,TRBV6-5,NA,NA,TGTGCCAGCAGCCCGCCGGGGACCTACGAGCAGTACTTC,CASSPPGTYEQYF
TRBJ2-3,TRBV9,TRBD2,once,TGTGCCAGCAGCGAGCTAGCGGGAGGTGGCACAGATACGCAGTATTTT,CASSELAGGGTDTQYF
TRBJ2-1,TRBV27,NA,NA,TGTGCCAGCAGTTTATCAGGGAGGAACTCCTACAATGAGCAGTTCTTC,CASSLSGRNSYNEQFF
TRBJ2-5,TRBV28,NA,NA,TGTGCCAGCCGGAGCGGACAAGAGACCCAGTACTTC,CASRSGQETQYF
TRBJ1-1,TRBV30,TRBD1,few,TGTGCCTGGCGACAGGGGAACACTGAAGCTTTCTTT,CAWRQGNTEAFF
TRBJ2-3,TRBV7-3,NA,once,TGTGCCAGCAGCTTCCCAGGTGTGGATACGCAGTATTTT,CASSFPGVDTQYF
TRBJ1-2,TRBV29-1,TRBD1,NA,TGCAGCGGGGCCAGGGGGGTGGACTATGGCTACACCTTC,CSGARGVDYGYTF